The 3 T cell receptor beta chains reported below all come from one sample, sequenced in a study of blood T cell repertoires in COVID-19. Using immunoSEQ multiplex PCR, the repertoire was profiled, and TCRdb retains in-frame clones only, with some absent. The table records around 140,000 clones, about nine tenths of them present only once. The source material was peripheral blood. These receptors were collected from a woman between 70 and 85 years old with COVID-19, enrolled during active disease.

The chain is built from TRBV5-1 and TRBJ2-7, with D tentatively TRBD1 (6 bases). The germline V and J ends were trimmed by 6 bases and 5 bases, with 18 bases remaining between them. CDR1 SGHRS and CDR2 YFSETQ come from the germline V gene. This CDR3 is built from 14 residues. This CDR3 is CASTSGQIRHEQYF. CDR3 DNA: TGCGCCAGCACTTCGGGACAAATCCGCCACGAGCAGTACTTC.

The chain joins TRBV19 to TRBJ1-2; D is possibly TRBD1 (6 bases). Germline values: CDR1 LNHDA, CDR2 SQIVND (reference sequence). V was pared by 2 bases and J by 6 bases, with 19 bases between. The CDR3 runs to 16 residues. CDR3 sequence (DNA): TGTGCCAGTAGTATAATCTTCGGGGGGCTCTTGGATGGCTACACCTTC. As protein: CASSIIFGGLLDGYTF.

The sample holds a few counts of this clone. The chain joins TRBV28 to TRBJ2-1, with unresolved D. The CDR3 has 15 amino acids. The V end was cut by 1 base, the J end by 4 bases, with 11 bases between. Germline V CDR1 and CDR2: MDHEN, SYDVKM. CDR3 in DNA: TGTGCCAGCAGTTTATTAGCTGCCCCTTACAATGAGCAGTTCTTC. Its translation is CASSLLAAPYNEQFF.